The next 31 T cell receptor beta chains were all read from a single sample in a study of blood T cell repertoires in COVID-19. Generated by immunoSEQ multiplex PCR, the TCRdb table keeps only in-frame clones and is missing some. This sample has 120,000 or so clones, with roughly nine tenths found just once. The source material was peripheral blood. Source of these receptors: a man between 65 and 79 years old who had recovered from COVID-19.

This chain joins TRBV5-6 and TRBJ1-2; 10 positions agree with TRBD1. CDR3 size: 16 residues. V lost 4 bases, J lost 5 bases, and 11 bases stayed unmatched. Germline CDR1 SGHDT, CDR2 YYEEEE. The CDR3 nucleotides read TGTGCCAGCAGCCGCGGGGACAGGGGTTCAGAATATGGCTACACCTTC. This translates into CASSRGDRGSEYGYTF.

This clone was seen only once. The chain has TRBV30 and TRBJ2-7; 7 bases match TRBD1. J lost 5 bases, V lost 0 bases, and 7 bases had no gene match. Germline loops: CDR1 GTSNPN, CDR2 SVGIG (reference sequence). CDR3 length equals 14 residues. CDR3 DNA sequence: TGTGCCTGGAGTGTAGGGGTCACAGGGGACGAGCAGTACTTC. Residues: CAWSVGVTGDEQYF.

The rearrangement uses TRBV4-2 and TRBJ2-2; TRBD1 agrees at 7 bases. CDR1 LGHNA and CDR2 YNFKEQ come from the germline V gene. The V and J ends lost 3 bases and 3 bases, in that order; junction bases with no gene match: 1. This CDR3 comprises 14 residues. For the CDR3, the DNA is TGTGCCAGCAGCCATACAGGGGACACCGGGGAGCTGTTTTTT. This sequence encodes CASSHTGDTGELFF.

The chain recombines TRBV5-1 with TRBJ1-2; 7 nucleotides match TRBD1. With V trimmed by 0 bases and J by 4 bases, 6 bases remained unmatched. The CDR3 length is 15 residues. Germline V lookup: CDR1 SGHRS, CDR2 YFSETQ. The chain's CDR3 is CASSLGTGTVYGYTF. The CDR3 bases are TGCGCCAGCAGCTTGGGGACCGGGACAGTCTATGGCTACACCTTC.

CDR3: CASSLWSGEGNEQFF. CDR3 sequence (DNA): TGTGCCAGCAGCTTATGGTCAGGGGAGGGTAATGAGCAGTTCTTC. The chain joins TRBV7-2 to TRBJ2-1; a weak D match, TRBD2 (7 bases). The CDR3 extends over 15 amino acids. Germline lookup yields CDR1 SGHTA and CDR2 FQGNSA. The V and J ends lost 2 bases and 7 bases respectively, with 15 bases between them.

The V call is TRBV2, the J call TRBJ1-2, with TRBD1 matching over 11 bases. The CDR3 is made up of 16 amino acids. The germline gives CDR1 SNHLY, CDR2 FYNNEI. The V and J ends lost 2 bases and 4 bases, in that order; junction bases with no gene match: 6. In DNA form, the CDR3 reads TGTGCCAGCAGTGAATTCAGGACAGGGGGCTCCTATGGCTACACCTTC. Translating gives CASSEFRTGGSYGYTF.

CDR3 residues: CASLDGGSTDTQYF. In nucleotides, the CDR3 is TGTGCCAGTCTGGACGGGGGGAGCACAGATACGCAGTATTTT. The rearrangement uses TRBV2 and TRBJ2-3, with TRBD2 matching over 7 bases. J gave up 0 bases and V 9 bases, and 6 bases lay outside the gene matches. CDR3 length: 14 residues. In germline, CDR1 is SNHLY, CDR2 FYNNEI.

As DNA, the CDR3 is TGTGCCAGCAGTGGGATAGGGGGAAACGAGCAGTACTTC. Translated: CASSGIGGNEQYF. The V and J genes are TRBV12-3 or TRBV12-4 and TRBJ2-7, with a tentative D call TRBD1 (6 bases). V lost 5 bases, J lost 5 bases, and 13 bases lay in between. This CDR3 has 13 amino acids.

This clone was seen a few times. V gene TRBV4-2 combines with J gene TRBJ1-5; no definite D call. V was trimmed by 0 bases and J by 4 bases, leaving 7 bases between them. From germline, CDR1 is LGHNA and CDR2 YNFKEQ. This CDR3 spans 14 amino acids. Here the CDR3 DNA reads TGTGCCAGCAGCCAAGACGGTCAAAATCAGCCCCAGCATTTT. Translation: CASSQDGQNQPQHF.

The chain combines TRBV3-1 (or the pseudogene TRBV3-2) with TRBJ2-2; possibly TRBD2 for D (5 bases). The V and J ends lost 4 bases and 7 bases respectively, with 13 bases between them. Germline V lookup: CDR1 LGHDT, CDR2 YNNKEL (reference sequence). CDR3 length: 14 amino acids. The CDR3: CASSRVGKIGELFF. DNA of the CDR3: TGTGCCAGCAGCCGCGTCGGGAAAATCGGGGAGCTGTTTTTT.

The chain carries TRBV6-5 and TRBJ2-3; 7 nucleotides align to TRBD2. The CDR3 is 15 residues long. Germline V gene lookup returns CDR1 MNHEY and CDR2 SVGAGI. The V segment lost 0 bases and the J segment 1 base; nucleotides outside the gene matches: 1. CDR3 region: CASSYSGGGTDTQYF. CDR3 DNA: TGTGCCAGCAGTTACTCGGGGGGGGGCACAGATACGCAGTATTTT.

The chain employs TRBV28 and TRBJ2-5; weak D call: TRBD1 (5 bases). This CDR3 spans 12 amino acids. Germline V gene data show CDR1 as MDHEN and CDR2 as SYDVKM. The V and J ends lost 10 bases and 0 bases respectively, with 9 bases between them. In DNA form, the CDR3 reads TGTGCCACCGCAGGGTACCAAGAGACCCAGTACTTC. Residues: CATAGYQETQYF.

The rearrangement uses TRBV18 and TRBJ2-1, with TRBD2 matching over 9 bases. This CDR3 has 15 amino acids. The trim removed 2 bases at V and 6 bases at J, leaving 5 bases unmatched. In germline, CDR1 is KGHSH, CDR2 LQKENI. The CDR3 nucleotides are TGTGCCAGCTCACCAACGCGGGGGGGCTTCAATGAGCAGTTCTTC. Residues: CASSPTRGGFNEQFF.

The chain has TRBV2 and TRBJ1-5, with D maybe TRBD1 (6 bases). CDR1 and CDR2 (germline): SNHLY, FYNNEI. Trimming stripped 8 bases from V and 0 bases from J, with 11 bases between. This CDR3 contains 14 residues. CDR3 in amino acids: CASGGEYSNQPQHF. CDR3 DNA sequence: TGTGCCAGCGGGGGCGAGTATAGCAATCAGCCCCAGCATTTT.

The rearrangement links TRBV5-6 to TRBJ2-2, with a possible D match to TRBD2 (6 bases). The CDR3 is 15 amino acids. Germline V gene data show CDR1 as SGHDT and CDR2 as YYEEEE. Trimming shortened V by 0 bases and J by 5 bases, and 11 bases separated the two germline ends. The CDR3 sequence: CASSLVGGNTGELFF. The CDR3 bases are TGTGCCAGCAGCTTGGTGGGAGGAAATACCGGGGAGCTGTTTTTT.

V and J are TRBV3-1 (or the pseudogene TRBV3-2) and TRBJ2-1; 16 nucleotides line up with TRBD2. The CDR3 length is 19 residues. J gave up 7 bases and V 6 bases, and 15 bases lay outside the gene matches. CDR1 LGHDT and CDR2 YNNKEL come from the germline V gene (reference sequence). Here the CDR3 DNA reads TGTGCCAGCAGACCGGGGACTAGCGGGAGGGTCTCCCTGGGGAATGAGCAGTTCTTC. The encoded protein is CASRPGTSGRVSLGNEQFF.

This clone is a singleton in its sample. The chain recombines TRBV7-9 with TRBJ2-2; 7 bases agree with TRBD1. This CDR3 is 16 amino acids long. J gave up 4 bases and V 5 bases, and 10 bases lay outside the gene matches. Germline values: CDR1 SEHNR, CDR2 FQNEAQ (reference sequence). The CDR3 loop reads CASSPPTGYGTGELFF. In DNA, the CDR3 is TGTGCCAGCAGCCCACCGACAGGGTATGGCACCGGGGAGCTGTTTTTT.

The genes are TRBV7-8 and TRBJ1-1; D unresolved. Trimming pared 5 bases from V and 3 bases from J, leaving 16 bases between. CDR3 length: 15 residues. Per germline, CDR1 SGHVS and CDR2 FQNEAQ. DNA of the CDR3: TGTGCCAGCAGCCCTACCCCGCAGAGGCACACTGAAGCTTTCTTT. Translating it yields CASSPTPQRHTEAFF.

A single count supports this clone. This chain connects TRBV3-1 (or the pseudogene TRBV3-2) to TRBJ2-2, with 7 nucleotides matching TRBD1. The CDR3 has 14 amino acids. Germline-derived CDR1 and CDR2 are LGHDT and YNNKEL (reference sequence). V lost 3 bases and J lost 4; bases outside the gene matches: 2. The CDR3 here is CASSQTGSTGELFF. CDR3 sequence (DNA): TGTGCCAGCAGCCAGACAGGGAGCACCGGGGAGCTGTTTTTT.

This chain joins TRBV2 and TRBJ1-1; TRBD1 is a possible D gene (5 bases). V lost 8 bases, J lost 1 base, and 17 bases lay in between. The V gene's germline CDR1 is SNHLY and CDR2 FYNNEI. The CDR3 consists of 15 residues. This CDR3 reads CASRSSPQENTEAFF. The CDR3 DNA reads TGTGCCAGCCGGTCTTCTCCACAGGAGAACACTGAAGCTTTCTTT. Based on the CDR3 plus reference TRBV2 and TRBJ1-1, the full variable domain is EPEVTQTPSHQVTQMGQEVILRCVPISNHLYFYWYRQILGQKVEFLVSFYNNEISEKSEIFDDQFSVERPDGSNFTLKIRSTKLEDSAMYFCASRSSPQENTEAFFGQGTRLTVV.

The chain carries TRBV4-2 and TRBJ2-1, with 9 positions matching TRBD2. Germline CDR1 LGHNA, CDR2 YNFKEQ. This CDR3 is built from 16 residues. The ends lost 5 bases at V and 8 bases at J; junction bases unmatched: 13. This CDR3 reads CASSGPGTSSFDEQFF. CDR3 nucleotide sequence: TGTGCCAGCAGCGGACCCGGGACTAGCTCATTTGATGAGCAGTTCTTC.

This clone was detected only a few times. The gene calls are TRBV9 and TRBJ1-3; D call uncertain. The ends were cut back, 0 bases at V and 4 bases at J, with 5 bases in the middle. The germline V gene has CDR1 SGDLS and CDR2 YYNGEE. The CDR3 is made up of 13 amino acids. The CDR3, as DNA: TGTGCCAGCAGCGTAGTCCCGGGAAACACCATATATTTT. Translated, it gives CASSVVPGNTIYF.

The count of this clone is one. The chain uses TRBV11-2 and TRBJ1-5; 12 nucleotides match TRBD1. Germline CDR1 is SGHAT and CDR2 is FQNNGV. The V gene end was trimmed by 5 bases and the J gene end by 7 bases; junction bases not matched to a gene: 6. The length of the CDR3 is 15 residues. In DNA form, the CDR3 reads TGTGCCAGCAGCCCTGGGACAGGGGGCCAACAGCCCCAGCATTTT. Translation: CASSPGTGGQQPQHF.

This clone was observed once. The chain employs TRBV5-1 and TRBJ2-7; 8 bases are a match to TRBD2. The CDR3 is made up of 15 amino acids. V lost 4 bases to trimming and J lost 3 bases; unmatched junction nucleotides: 9. Per the germline V gene, CDR1 is SGHRS and CDR2 is YFSETQ. CDR3 residues: CASSPYAGGDYEQYF. The CDR3 DNA reads as TGCGCCAGCAGCCCGTACGCGGGAGGCGACTACGAGCAGTACTTC.

V gene TRBV5-1 combines with J gene TRBJ1-1; possibly TRBD1 for D (6 bases). The CDR3 loop spans 16 amino acids. Trimming removed 1 base from V and 1 base from J, with 14 bases in between. Germline assignment: CDR1 SGHRS and CDR2 YFSETQ. As DNA, the CDR3 is TGCGCCAGCAGCTTGACCCCGGACAGTCGGAACACTGAAGCTTTCTTT. The encoded protein is CASSLTPDSRNTEAFF. The full variable domain, completed using reference TRBV5-1 and TRBJ1-1, is KAGVTQTPRYLIKTRGQQVTLSCSPISGHRSVSWYQQTPGQGLQFLFEYFSETQRNKGNFPGRFSGRQFSNSRSEMNVSTLELGDSALYLCASSLTPDSRNTEAFFGQGTRLTVV.

This clone was counted many times. The CDR3 loop is CASSLLAGTNIQYF. The DNA for the CDR3 is TGTGCCAGCAGCTTACTAGCGGGAACAAACATTCAGTACTTC. The rearrangement uses TRBV7-9 and TRBJ2-4, with 9 nucleotides matching TRBD2. Looked up from germline, CDR1 is SEHNR and CDR2 is FQNEAQ (reference sequence). With V trimmed by 2 bases and J by 6 bases, 2 bases remained unmatched. CDR3 length: 14 amino acids.

The chain recombines TRBV28 with TRBJ1-2, with D possibly being TRBD1 (6 bases). This CDR3 has 14 amino acids. The germline gives CDR1 MDHEN, CDR2 SYDVKM. V was trimmed by 3 bases and J by 0 bases, leaving 8 bases between them. Here the CDR3 reads CASSFGDTNYGYTF. The CDR3 DNA reads as TGTGCCAGCAGTTTTGGGGACACTAACTATGGCTACACCTTC.

This chain uses TRBV11-2 with TRBJ2-5; D is possibly TRBD2 (5 bases). CDR3 length equals 19 residues. With 1 base removed from V and 2 bases from J, the gap between germline ends came to 23 bases. Germline V gene lookup returns CDR1 SGHAT and CDR2 FQNNGV. The CDR3 sequence: CASSLAGGLIKGPQETQYF. The CDR3 DNA reads as TGTGCCAGCAGCTTAGCGGGCGGGCTTATCAAAGGACCACAAGAGACCCAGTACTTC.

V and J are TRBV5-1 and TRBJ2-1, with TRBD2 matching over 8 bases. CDR1 and CDR2 (germline): SGHRS, YFSETQ. CDR3 size: 14 residues. V gave up 1 base and J gave up 8 bases; unmatched junction bases: 5. CDR3 DNA sequence: TGCGCCAGCAGCTTGATAGCGGGGTCCCATGAGCAGTTCTTC. Protein: CASSLIAGSHEQFF.

The rearrangement links TRBV15 to TRBJ2-1; a possible D gene is TRBD1 (7 bases). Germline V lookup: CDR1 LNHNV, CDR2 YYDKDF (reference sequence). V shed 5 bases and J shed 4 bases, with 21 bases lying between them. The CDR3 runs to 17 residues. The CDR3 loop is CATSSGGGQPGYNEQFF. The DNA of the CDR3 is TGTGCCACCAGCTCCGGAGGGGGCCAGCCGGGGTACAATGAGCAGTTCTTC. Based on the CDR3 plus reference TRBV15 and TRBJ2-1, the full variable domain is DAMVIQNPRYQVTQFGKPVTLSCSQTLNHNVMYWYQQKSSQAPKLLFHYYDKDFNNEADTPDNFQSRRPNTSFCFLDIRSPGLGDTAMYLCATSSGGGQPGYNEQFFGPGTRLTVL.

The count of this clone is one. The rearrangement uses TRBV12-3 or TRBV12-4 and TRBJ1-2; 7 positions agree with TRBD1. V lost 3 bases, J lost 4 bases, and 2 bases stayed unmatched. The CDR3 covers 13 residues. The CDR3 DNA reads TGTGCCAGCAGTTTTACAGGGGCCTATGGCTACACCTTC. As protein: CASSFTGAYGYTF.